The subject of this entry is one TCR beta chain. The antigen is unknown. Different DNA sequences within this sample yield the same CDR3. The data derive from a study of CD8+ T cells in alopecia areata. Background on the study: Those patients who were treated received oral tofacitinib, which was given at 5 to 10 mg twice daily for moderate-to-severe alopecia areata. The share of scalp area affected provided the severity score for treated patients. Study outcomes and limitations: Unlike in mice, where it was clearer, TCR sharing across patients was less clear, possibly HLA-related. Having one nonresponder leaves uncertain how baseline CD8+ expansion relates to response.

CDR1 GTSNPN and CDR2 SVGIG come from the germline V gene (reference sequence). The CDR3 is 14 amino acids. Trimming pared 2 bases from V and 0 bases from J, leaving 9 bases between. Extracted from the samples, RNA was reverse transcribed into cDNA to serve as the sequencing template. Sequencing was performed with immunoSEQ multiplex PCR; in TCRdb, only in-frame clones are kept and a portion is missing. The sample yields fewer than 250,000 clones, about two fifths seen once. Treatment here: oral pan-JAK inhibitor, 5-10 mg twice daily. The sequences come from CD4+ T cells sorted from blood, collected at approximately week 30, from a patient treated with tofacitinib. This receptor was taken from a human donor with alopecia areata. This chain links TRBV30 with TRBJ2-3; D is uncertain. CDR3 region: CAWSRGVSTDTQYF. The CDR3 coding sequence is TGTGCCTGGAGTCGTGGGGTAAGCACAGATACGCAGTATTTT.